This section outlines one T cell receptor (beta chain) sequence together with its context. The antigen remains undetermined. Primed by a sample-barcoded 5' primer and a J-beta primer mix, a second PCR proceeded for 7 to 11 cycles. All samples gave at least 2.5 million CDR3-containing paired-end reads. One entry per CDR3 protein, called by TCRdb with MiXCR from the 5' RACE reads. Among around 690,000 distinct CDR3 sequences listed, around three fifths were seen once. About 9.9 milliliters of peripheral blood were drawn from each donor. The data were taken from a study of blood T cells in healthy people across ages. Trimming stripped 5 bases from V and 0 bases from J, with 9 bases between. Looked up from germline, CDR1 is SQVTM and CDR2 is ANQGSEA. The CDR3 is made up of 13 amino acids. Overall study results and limits: The long-lived group displayed more naive CD4+ cells, plus higher diversity, than the aged donors did.

The sequence came from a man aged 55 to 70 in good health. The sequencing input was blood. V gene TRBV29-1 combines with J gene TRBJ2-3; TRBD2 might be the D (6 bases). The CDR3 loop is CSVLAGSTDTQYF. The CDR3 nucleotides read TGCAGCGTTCTGGCGGGGAGCACAGATACGCAGTATTTT.